This T cell receptor (beta chain) was obtained from a study of T cells after yellow fever vaccination (dated by TCRdb to the late 2010s). In terms of the full investigation: The SMART-Seq v4 Ultra Low Input RNA kit was used to prepare libraries from fractions with low cell numbers. Blood was collected at multiple timepoints before and after primary and secondary immunization, and bulk PBMC replicates and cell subsets were isolated. Bulk TCR alpha and beta repertoires were sequenced longitudinally to track T-cell clones before and after primary and booster YFV17D yellow fever vaccination. The cohort comprised two healthy male donors, one aged 18 to 30 and one aged 30 to 40 years.

Results and caveats for the whole study, not just this receptor: Only a couple of donors were included in the study, so the extent to which the findings can be generalized is limited. A small share of clonotypes occurred in both CD4 and CD8 compartments, likely arising from convergent recombination. The secondary T-cell response was weaker than the primary response but faster, peaking on day 5 instead of day 15. Most clones expanded after primary vaccination (approximately 95% of CD4 and 88% of CD8) were re-detected after the booster, suggesting that broad memory maintenance occurred. Computational filtering was needed because FACS-sorted repertoires could contain abundant contaminating clonotypes from the bulk population.

TCR cDNA was synthesized by 5'RACE template switching, which introduced a universal primer site and unique molecular identifiers. Priming of cDNA synthesis was performed from both the TCR alpha and TCR beta constant segments. Libraries were amplified in two PCR steps, with sample barcodes and sequencing adapters added in the second step. Sequencing of the libraries was done on either Illumina HiSeq 2500 (2x100 bp) or NovaSeq (2x150 bp). Concerning the study's data processing: MIGEC handled demultiplexing of reads and collapsing into UMI consensus sequences, while MiXCR performed V(D)J alignment. Clonotypes responding to the vaccine were identified with edgeR on replicate PBMC samples, with the criteria of FDR below 0.01 and a log2 fold change above 5 up to day 15. Each bulk clonotype received a CD4 or CD8 identity based on whether the sequenced CD4 or CD8 repertoire contained that clonotype at higher abundance. TCRdb trimmed public reads at Q25 via fastp, called clones via MiXCR and kept in-frame beta chains. Rows with a matching CDR3 protein are joined into one entry that keeps the most common DNA and genes. The V and J calls and clone size are TCRdb's, not the authors'. The table for this sample lists tens of thousands of distinct CDR3 sequences; around 7% of them were counted only once. The top ten hold around 29% of the sample.

This clonotype was seen many times. There is no known antigen for this receptor. No base-level quality is on record; no much larger clone is a single base apart. Sample treatment or condition, as interpreted from the label and publication: live attenuated yellow fever vaccine strain. PBMCs were isolated from peripheral blood using a standard Ficoll-Paque protocol. CD4 and CD8 T-cell fractions were isolated with Dynabeads CD4 and CD8 positive selection kits. TriZol was used to extract RNA from bulk PBMCs, CD4 and CD8 fractions, and dextramer-positive and dextramer-negative fractions. There are 13 amino acids in the CDR3, from cysteine to phenylalanine inclusive. The CDR3 DNA has 39 bases and is translated from base 1. CDR1 is given as SQVTM and CDR2 as ANQGSEA, both from the germline V gene.

The chain links TRBV29-1 with TRBJ2-5; the best D guess is TRBD1, with 6 bases matching. This specimen consisted of CD8+ T cells sorted from PBMCs, obtained around 10 days after the first yellow fever vaccination. The TCR comes from a man aged 18 to 30 who received the YFV17D yellow fever vaccine. The CDR3 loop reads CRELGQLQETQYF. DNA sequence: TGCAGAGAGCTCGGACAGCTACAAGAGACCCAGTACTTC.